The clone carrying this TCR beta chain was counted between two and nine times. This entry belongs to a study of spatial heterogeneity in lung cancer. Study context: The donor population consisted of about 75 patients with untreated, early-stage non-small cell lung cancer.

Indicated time point: blood at routine non-recurrence follow-up after resection. Frozen PBMC, nontumor lung or tumor provided whole RNA, which was sequenced unsorted. TCRdb itself ran the 5' RACE reads through MiXCR, one entry per CDR3 protein. The sample consists of about 1,200 distinct CDR3 sequences, 20% to 25% of them appearing once. V was shortened by 6 bases and J by 0 bases, with 9 bases between the two germline ends. The CDR3 covers 13 residues. The germline V gene has CDR1 MNHEY and CDR2 SVGEGT. The sequencing used PBMCs, collected at follow-up. The TCR sequence derives from a male donor with early-stage non-small cell lung cancer. The rearrangement links TRBV6-2 or TRBV6-3 to TRBJ2-7, with D tentatively TRBD1 (6 bases). The CDR3 loop is CASSVGGSYEQYF. DNA of the CDR3: TGTGCCAGCAGCGTAGGGGGCTCCTACGAGCAGTACTTC.